This T cell receptor (delta chain) was recovered during a study of DNA immune sequencing with unique molecular identifiers (dated by TCRdb to 2020 to 2022). At the level of the whole study: Immunomagnetic cell separation was used to enrich gammadelta T cells from buffy coats, and the genomic DNA of the enriched gammadelta T cells was then sequenced. Fluorescence-activated cell sorting was used to enrich gammadelta T cells from the PBMC of roughly ten healthy people. In the comparison of enriched versus non-enriched samples, roughly 100 ng of enriched gammadelta T-cell DNA and around 0.98 ug of non-enriched PBMC DNA were sequenced. The study developed and validated an ultrasensitive DNA-based TRD repertoire sequencing method using PCR-introduced unique molecular identifiers. Validation of the method was performed on synthetic reference molecules and on blood samples from healthy individuals. Healthy individuals were used as donors, and sorted peripheral blood gammadelta T cells were profiled from around eleven of these donors.

This clone was counted only a few times. The specificity of this receptor is unknown. TCRdb shows a much larger clone's protein in place of this DNA's translation, and the two differ at residue 5, likely through a read error; the protein shown is translated from the DNA. In the germline V gene, CDR1 corresponds to GEAIGNYY and CDR2 to EKD. V loses 2 bases at its end and J loses 0 bases; junction bases beyond the gene matches: 8. Counted from cysteine to phenylalanine, this CDR3 has 16 amino acids. Only CDR3 DNA remains: 48 bases, in frame from the first base. Libraries were made using multiplex PCR. A 32-plex assay, with primers for all 8 TRDV and 4 TRDJ genes spanning the CDR3, was used to amplify the genomic DNA. A 12-nucleotide UMI was introduced during 3 barcoding PCR cycles, after which a second PCR was performed with Illumina adapter primers. AMPure XP beads were used to purify the libraries, and library quality was checked on a Fragment Analyzer using the HS NGS Fragment kit. Sequencing was run on an Illumina MiniSeq mid-output kit with roughly 20% PhiX and 150 cycles of paired-end reads. The study's own analysis went as follows. MIGEC version 1.2.9 was used to process the reads, grouping the reads by UMI and building error-corrected consensus sequences. Modified VDJtools version 1.2.1 scripts and the tcR R package were used for post-processing. TCRdb reanalyzed the public reads with the CATT caller, and identical DNA sequences were merged afterwards. The V and J calls and clone size are TCRdb's, not the authors'. This sample gives roughly 890 delta-chain clones in total; 30% to 35% of them show up just once. About three quarters of the sample belongs to the ten largest clones.

Overall study results and their limits: Variation in TRD repertoire diversity was observed between healthy donors, with several donors found to be highly oligoclonal, in that the top 5 clonotypes exceeded half of productive molecules. TRDV2 paired with TRDJ1 was the most common TRD rearrangement among clonotypes in healthy donors. The primer-based approach cannot detect novel TRD sequences that are not targeted by the primers.

Recombination joined TRDV2 with TRDJ1; 7 junctional bases match TRDD3. The receptor comes from a human donor in good health. Sequenced material: gamma-delta T cells from PBMCs. The nucleotide sequence reads TGTGCCTGTGACAGCCTGGGGGGCTCATACACCGATAAACTCATCTTT. This gives the protein CACDSLGGSYTDKLIF.